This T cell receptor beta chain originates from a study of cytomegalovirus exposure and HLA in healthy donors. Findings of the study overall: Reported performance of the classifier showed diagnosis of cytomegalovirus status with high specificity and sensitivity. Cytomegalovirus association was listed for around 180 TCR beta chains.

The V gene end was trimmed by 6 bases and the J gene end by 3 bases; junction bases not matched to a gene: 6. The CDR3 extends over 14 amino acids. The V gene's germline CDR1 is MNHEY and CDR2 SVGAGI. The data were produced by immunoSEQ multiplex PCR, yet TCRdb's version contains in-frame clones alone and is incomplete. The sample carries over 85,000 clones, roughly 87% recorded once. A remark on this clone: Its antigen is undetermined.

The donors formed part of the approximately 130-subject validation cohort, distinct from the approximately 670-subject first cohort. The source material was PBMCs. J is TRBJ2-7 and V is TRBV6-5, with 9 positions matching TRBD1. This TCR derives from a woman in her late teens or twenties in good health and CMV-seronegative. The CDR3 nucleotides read TGTGCCAGCAGCCCCGGGACAGGGCGCTACGAGCAGTACTTC. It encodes CASSPGTGRYEQYF.